The present T cell receptor (beta chain) was sequenced within a study of monozygotic twins with cystic fibrosis. Study-level findings and limits: The repertoire was suggested to be naive-dominated, clonality median about 0.0095. Monozygotic CF twins shared more identical nucleotide clonotypes than unrelated patients. V usage most resembled the co-twin in 13 of 16 pairs.

As regards this clone: The antigen is not known.

Only in-frame clones appear in the TCRdb table, and some are missing; sequencing was by immunoSEQ multiplex PCR. The repertoire holds 25,000 or so clones, with over 75% as singletons. The material sequenced was blood. The receptor's source is a girl aged 2-10 years with cystic fibrosis.

CDR3 sequence reads: CASSPRQGSTEAFF. The DNA for the CDR3 is TGTGCCAGCAGCCCCAGACAGGGGAGCACTGAAGCTTTCTTT. V usage is TRBV27 and J usage is TRBJ1-1, with 8 bases aligning to TRBD1. The CDR3 runs to 14 residues. Germline V gives CDR1 MNHEY, CDR2 SMNVEV (reference sequence). Unmatched junction bases numbered 7, after V lost 6 bases and J lost 4 bases.